Included here is one T cell receptor (beta chain) sequence, with context. The antigen it recognizes is unknown. Base-call qualities are not available, and no considerably larger clone is one nucleotide away. The entry originates in a study of shared clonotypes between healthy human individuals (dated by TCRdb to 2019 to 2021). For the study in its entirety: The cohort included three men and a couple of women between 18 and 49 years of age. For each donor, CD4 naive and CD4 memory were each given three plates, CD8 naive was given two plates, and CD8 memory was given one plate. To estimate repertoire size and how much clonotypes are shared between individuals, the study performed deep sequencing of blood TCR repertoires from about 5 healthy adults. Different laboratories and diverse techniques were used to prepare libraries and sequence TCR repertoires, to increase sequencing depth and limit assay-specific biases. Each donor's leukapheresis produced roughly between roughly 0.94 and 9.5 billion PBMCs.

Healthy HIV-negative adults with no recently reported acute infections or vaccinations were included as donors. Only Caucasian adults living in Nashville, Tennessee, USA were represented among the donors. CD4+ T cells were enriched through magnetic negative selection, after which naive cells were positively selected on CD45RA and the remaining negative fraction served as the memory subset. Blood was obtained by leukapheresis, after which PBMCs were separated by Ficoll-Histopaque density gradient centrifugation and cryopreserved in liquid nitrogen vapor phase. Analytical flow cytometry was used to check the purity and quantity of every magnetically sorted T cell population. Genomic DNA was isolated from each sorted fraction and quantified by UV absorbance on a Nanodrop 2000c. Using the deep immunoSEQ assay, multiplex PCR amplified TCR CDR3 regions from genomic DNA. Extracted genomic DNA from each cell subset was distributed evenly across all wells of several immunoSEQ 96-well plates, and each plate was treated as a replicate. For sorted subsets, 200 to 250 ng genomic DNA, equal to 30,000 to 35,000 T cell genomes, was loaded into each replicate PCR. Purified libraries were measured with a Qubit 3.0 fluorometer, size-checked on a Bioanalyzer 2100, and measured again with the KAPA Library Quantification kit. A separate single-read 150-cycle Illumina NextSeq 550 flow cell was used to sequence each immunoSEQ 96-well plate. The paper's data handling went like this. Because the immunoSEQ output held only junctional sequences and lacked quality scores, the filtering could not match the filtering applied to full-length reads. To assign V/J genes and CDR3, sequences were annotated using PyIR, a Python wrapper for IgBLAST v1.9, with IMGT germline references. Reads with weak V/J assignments (E-value above 1e-6), missing CDR3, stop codons, out-of-frame junctions, or ambiguous translated residues were removed. V3J clonotypes were defined by identical inferred V gene, J gene, and CDR3 amino acid sequence. Percentage overlap between repertoires was calculated by dividing the number of shared unique clonotypes by the size of the smaller repertoire. RTK rarefaction, the Chao1 estimator, and Recon v2.1 estimates of unobserved clonotypes were used to assess repertoire richness. Generation probabilities were computed with OLGA for all TCRbeta clonotypes obtained by the gDNA method from a few donors. TCRdb re-hosts the immuneACCESS table, in-frame sequences only. Its copies lack some clones; in the studies checked, an unresolved V gene accounts for under half of them, and the cause for the rest is not known. V, J and clone size were drawn from that table, and D and trimming were deduced from the DNA. The sample table shows 850,000 to 1,200,000 clones, and 70% to 80% are seen once. Roughly 1.5% of the sample comes from the top ten.

Results the study describes overall, beyond this receptor: Because the study included a small number of donors, the genetic and exposure-history diversity represented was limited. Only blood was sampled, and tissue TCR repertoires likely differ from those in blood. Compared with non-shared clonotypes, clonotypes shared by all four sorted-subset donors had higher generation probabilities. Pairwise subsampling indicated that sequencing depth was expected to affect the degree of clonotype sharing among donors. Naive subsets generally had larger estimated clonotype richness than memory subsets. When a handful of donors were compared, the shared fraction of clonotypes was about 5.4% for naive CD4, roughly 3.3% for naive CD8, 2.3% for memory CD4, and less than 0.45% for memory CD8. Incomplete sequencing was indicated by rarefaction of sorted-subset datasets, despite the large sequencing depth.

Source material: memory CD4+ T cells sorted from blood. The cell subset or site label here, explained by the study, means: CD45RA-negative fraction. This receptor was identified in a man aged 18 to 29 in good health.

Read as DNA, the sequence is TGTGCCTGGACCTCGAGGGGACTCAACACCGGGGAGCTGTTTTTT. This codes for CAWTSRGLNTGELFF. The chain was built from TRBV30 and TRBJ2-2, and the D gene may be TRBD2, 6 bases matching. Relative to germline, V is 4 bases shorter and J is 2 bases shorter, with 14 bases between their ends. There are 15 amino acids in the CDR3, from cysteine to phenylalanine inclusive. Of the read, only the CDR3 DNA is kept; its 45 bases are in frame from base 1. Via the germline V gene (reference sequence), CDR1 is GTSNPN and CDR2 SVGIG.